This paragraph covers one T cell receptor beta chain sequence. Ten or more counts support this clonotype. The antigen it recognizes is unknown. No base quality information exists; no much larger clone differs at one position. The CDR3 spans 14 residues, from the cysteine through the phenylalanine. This entry keeps only the CDR3 DNA: 42 bases, framed from base 1. Deletion took 3 bases off V and 3 bases off J, with a span of 9 bases between the germline ends. From the germline V gene, CDR1 is SGHAT and CDR2 is FQNNGV. This specimen comes from a study of blood T cells in healthy people across ages (dated by TCRdb to between 2015 and 2016). About the study as a whole: Template switching captured roughly one uniquely barcoded TCR beta cDNA molecule per two T cells in model experiments. To track age-related changes in TCR beta repertoire diversity, the study relied on deep sequencing normalized with unique cDNA molecular identifiers. Donors were grouped into four age groups: young (average roughly 17 years), middle-aged (under 40), aged (62) and long-lived (approximately 82). To avoid experimental bias, donors of different ages were randomly spread across the sequencing lanes. Using the same blood draw, the study looked at two additional independent replicas of 1 million unique cDNA reads for two donors, one aged 18 to 29 and the other aged 80 or older. What the study reported, not specific to this receptor: Total diversity estimates from one million sequenced T cells were considered lower bounds and underestimates. Donor CMV infection status was unknown, potentially confounding age-related changes in expanded clonotypes. There was a strong correlation between observed TCR beta diversity and the percentage of naive T cells measured by flow cytometry. Compared with the aged group, more naive CD4+ T cells, fewer expanded clones and increased TCR diversity were shown by the long-lived group, suggesting age selection. Observed TCR beta diversity per million T cells fell roughly linearly with age, and a significant reduction was already apparent by age around 44. Since profiling was done on bulk unsorted PBMCs, naive and antigen-experienced compartments could not be conclusively compared.

Systemically healthy Caucasian individuals from Russia, over 30 in total and aged about 6 to 90 years, were included as donors. Each donor gave ten milliliters of peripheral blood, drawn into EDTA-treated Vacutainer tubes. Ficoll-Paque density-gradient centrifugation was used to isolate PBMCs, with at least 6.5 million per sample. Total RNA, at least 5 micrograms per sample, was extracted from PBMCs with Trizol reagent. For every donor, flow cytometry on a PBMC aliquot measured the percentage of naive CD45RAhigh/CD27high T cells. Libraries were built with 5' RACE. Sequenced using an Illumina HiSeq 2500. A second PCR of about 6 to 11 cycles was performed with a sample-barcoded 5' primer and a J-beta primer mix. Each TCR beta cDNA molecule received a unique molecular identifier from a template-switch 5' adaptor carrying 12 random nucleotides. Each sample yielded at least 2.5 million CDR3-containing paired-end reads. The Mint cDNA synthesis kit, primed by a TRBC-specific oligonucleotide, was used to synthesize first-strand cDNA from all RNA. After uracil-DNA glycosylase treatment, a first 18-cycle PCR used universal primers M1SS and BC2_uni_R on all cDNA. The paper's processing steps were these. For normalization, 1 million high-quality reads were randomly selected from each sample, with every read carrying a distinct molecular identifier. Instead of being binned into consensus sequences, reads that shared molecular identifiers were thrown out. CDR3 identification, clonotype clustering and error correction used MiTCR with a Q25 quality threshold and the strictest error-elimination algorithm. A nonparametric unseen species model using Euler transformation provided a lower-bound estimate of total TCR beta diversity. In-frame beta chains were kept once TCRdb had trimmed the public reads at Q25 with fastp and called clones with MiXCR. A single entry per CDR3 protein holds the most common genes and DNA from its merged rows. The V and J calls follow TCRdb's processing rather than the paper's. In this sample the table shows about 1.5 million distinct CDR3 sequences, about 45% of which occur a single time. The ten largest clones capture around 4% of the sample.

What was sequenced was blood. The sequence is built from TRBV11-2 and TRBJ2-1, with a weak D call of TRBD2 (5 bases match). The source is a woman aged 18-29 years in good health. The DNA sequence is given as TGTGCCAGCAGCTTGCCGACTATCTACAATGAGCAGTTCTTC. Its protein is CASSLPTIYNEQFF.